This T cell receptor beta chain stems from a study of blood T cell repertoires in COVID-19. The overall study: The samples span acute and convalescent COVID-19 from the United States, Italy and Spain.

Per the germline V gene, CDR1 is LGHDT and CDR2 is YNNKEL (reference sequence). This CDR3 spans 13 amino acids. V lost 1 base and J lost 5, with 8 bases in between. Authors' analysis steps: The authors estimated nucleated cell counts from reference gene primer amplification. Clones were read by immunoSEQ multiplex PCR, and TCRdb kept only the in-frame ones, dropping some. The D gene and trimming were derived from the DNA, and the V and J assignments and clone size from that table. This sample has fewer than 250,000 clones, with about 81% found just once. The study recruited people aged roughly 18 to 95 years across 24 US areas. This clone was seen only a few times.

This chain uses TRBV3-1 (or the pseudogene TRBV3-2) with TRBJ1-1; the D gene is possibly TRBD1 (5 bases). Source material: PBMCs or T cells enriched from blood (not recorded which). This clonotype originated in a woman aged 25 to 39 who had recovered from COVID-19. This chain's CDR3 is CASSQGQWTEAFF. The CDR3 bases are TGTGCCAGCAGCCAAGGACAGTGGACTGAAGCTTTCTTT.